The 23 T cell receptor beta chains reported below all come from one sample, sequenced in a study of OX40 agonist ivuxolimab in advanced cancers. The library came from the immunoSEQ multiplex PCR assay. TCRdb provides this immuneACCESS table in a form limited to in-frame rearrangements. Some clones are lacking; in checked studies, under half of them reflect an unresolved V gene, and why the rest are absent is not known. In all, the sample holds about 98,000 clones, and about 85% of those were seen once. The top ten constitute around 0.8% of the sample. The starting material was CD4+ or CD8+ T cells sorted from blood, obtained in a trial of the OX40 agonist ivuxolimab. The receptors were gathered from an adult with an advanced solid tumor such as melanoma, head and neck, liver or kidney cancer.

This chain joins TRBV5-1 and TRBJ1-3; no definite D call. CDR1 is SGHRS and CDR2 is YFSETQ in the germline V gene. V was cut by 0 bases and J by 0 bases, with 7 bases left in between. The CDR3 sequence is 15 residues long. The DNA for the CDR3 is TGCGCCAGCAGCTTGGGTCAGCTCTCTGGAAACACCATATATTTT. Translated: CASSLGQLSGNTIYF.

The chain links TRBV6-5 to TRBJ1-1, with D uncertain. V lost 7 bases and J lost 1, with 10 bases in between. The CDR3 length is 13 residues. Germline-derived CDR1 and CDR2 are MNHEY and SVGAGI. This CDR3 reads CASIGIGNTEAFF. The CDR3 nucleotides read TGTGCCAGCATAGGAATTGGGAACACTGAAGCTTTCTTT.

V usage is TRBV10-3 and J usage is TRBJ2-7; TRBD1 agrees at 11 bases. Germline V gives CDR1 ENHRY, CDR2 SYGVKD. This CDR3 contains 14 residues. V lost 6 bases and J lost 7; bases outside the gene matches: 8. CDR3 bases: TGTGCCATCAGCCCCGGACAGGGGGCAAATGAGCAGTACGTC. Protein product: CAISPGQGANEQYV.

The genes are TRBV7-8 and TRBJ1-4; 8 nucleotides line up with TRBD1. With 5 bases clipped from V and 7 bases from J, the junction kept 9 bases outside the gene matches. This CDR3 spans 15 amino acids. The germline CDR1 and CDR2 sequences are SGHVS and FQNEAQ. The CDR3 DNA reads as TGTGCCAGCAGCCCTCGGACAGGGACGGGTGAAAAACTGTTTTTT. Protein sequence: CASSPRTGTGEKLFF.

This clone was seen a handful of times. V and J are TRBV7-2 and TRBJ2-5, with D perhaps matching TRBD1 or TRBD2 (5 bases each). V dropped 1 base and J dropped 4 bases, with 13 bases sitting between them. The length of the CDR3 is 15 residues. Germline loops: CDR1 SGHTA, CDR2 FQGNSA. CDR3 amino acids: CASSLEGTGGETQYF. The CDR3 nucleotides are TGTGCCAGCAGCTTAGAGGGCACAGGAGGAGAGACCCAGTACTTC.

The chain carries TRBV27 and TRBJ2-7; D call uncertain. The CDR3 consists of 14 residues. The V end was cut by 2 bases, the J end by 6 bases, with 14 bases between. Germline V gives CDR1 MNHEY, CDR2 SMNVEV (reference sequence). The DNA of the CDR3 is TGTGCCAGCAGTTTAGTATCCCAATCAGGCGAGCAGTACTTC. Encoded protein: CASSLVSQSGEQYF.

The chain recombines TRBV6-5 with TRBJ2-7; perhaps TRBD2 as D (5 bases). V was clipped by 0 bases and J by 2 bases, with 14 bases between them. The CDR3 contains 16 residues. Germline V CDR1 and CDR2: MNHEY, SVGAGI. CDR3 DNA sequence: TGTGCCAGCAGTTACTCGGGCGGGCGGCATACCTACGAGCAGTACTTC. This gives the protein CASSYSGGRHTYEQYF.

This clone was seen many times. The chain joins TRBV18 to TRBJ1-1; 11 nucleotides agree with TRBD1. The J segment lost 11 bases and the V segment lost 4 bases, leaving 9 bases of the junction unmatched. CDR1 and CDR2 (germline): KGHSH, LQKENI. The CDR3 spans 14 residues. CDR3 bases: TGTGCCAGCTCACTCTCGGACAGGGGGCAGGAGGCTTTCTTT. Encoded protein: CASSLSDRGQEAFF.

V gene TRBV6-6 combines with J gene TRBJ1-2; D is possibly TRBD1 (6 bases). Germline V CDR1 and CDR2: MNHNY, SVGAGI (reference sequence). This CDR3 region has 15 residues. V dropped 5 bases and J dropped 2 bases, with 15 bases sitting between them. CDR3 sequence (DNA): TGTGCCAGCAGTCGGGGGGGCGAGGGGAACTATGGCTACACCTTC. Its protein product is CASSRGGEGNYGYTF.

This chain joins TRBV6-5 and TRBJ2-1, with TRBD1 matching over 11 bases. Trimming at V came to 7 bases and at J to 3 bases, leaving 5 bases not matched to a gene. The CDR3 has 15 amino acids. Germline V gene lookup returns CDR1 MNHEY and CDR2 SVGAGI. The CDR3 reads CASTPGTGGYNEQFF. The DNA for the CDR3 is TGTGCCAGCACTCCCGGGACAGGGGGCTACAATGAGCAGTTCTTC.

The chain links TRBV7-2 to TRBJ2-7; D gene uncertain. CDR1 and CDR2 from the germline V gene are SGHTA and FQGNSA. CDR3 length: 9 amino acids. Trimming left V 1 base short and J 11 bases short, with 3 bases between. The CDR3 DNA is TGTGCCAGCAGCTTAGGGGAGTACGTC. Amino acids: CASSLGEYV.

V is TRBV11-2 and J is TRBJ1-3, with unresolved D. V gave up 4 bases and J gave up 0 bases, with 16 bases separating them. Germline V lookup: CDR1 SGHAT, CDR2 FQNNGV. The CDR3 covers 17 residues. The CDR3 loop reads CASSSLRRDPSGNTIYF. The CDR3 DNA is TGTGCCAGCAGCTCCCTCAGACGCGATCCCTCTGGAAACACCATATATTTT.

Details on this clone: The same CDR3 is also encoded by other DNA sequences in this sample. The chain links TRBV5-1 to TRBJ2-2, with D tentatively TRBD1 or TRBD2 (5 bases each). This CDR3 contains 11 residues. Germline-derived CDR1 and CDR2 are SGHRS and YFSETQ. The V end was cut by 5 bases, the J end by 7 bases, with 6 bases between. CDR3: CASRGDGELFF. CDR3 nucleotide sequence: TGCGCCAGCAGGGGGGACGGGGAGCTGTTTTTT.

The V and J genes are TRBV30 and TRBJ1-5; no clear D gene. The V and J ends lost 7 bases and 0 bases respectively, with 10 bases between them. There are 13 residues in the CDR3. The germline CDR1 and CDR2 sequences are GTSNPN and SVGIG (reference sequence). CDR3 protein: CASSPDSNQPQHF. DNA for the CDR3: TGTGCCTCGTCGCCCGATAGCAATCAGCCCCAGCATTTT.

This clone was recorded once. The chain links TRBV6-6 to TRBJ1-4; 9 nucleotides line up with TRBD1. In germline, CDR1 is MNHNY, CDR2 SVGAGI (reference sequence). The V gene end was trimmed by 4 bases and the J gene end by 7 bases; junction bases not matched to a gene: 4. This CDR3 is 14 amino acids long. The CDR3: CASSSGQGGEKLFF. Here the CDR3 DNA reads TGTGCCAGCAGTTCGGGACAGGGTGGTGAAAAACTGTTTTTT.

This chain uses TRBV18 with TRBJ2-1; 10 positions match TRBD2. Germline loops: CDR1 KGHSH, CDR2 LQKENI. The CDR3 length is 12 residues. V shed 3 bases and J 10 bases; nucleotides not matched to a gene: 0. The CDR3 is CASSPTSGEQFF. DNA for the CDR3: TGTGCCAGCTCACCGACTAGCGGGGAGCAGTTCTTC.

The gene calls are TRBV28 and TRBJ1-2, with no clear D. V was trimmed by 2 bases and J by 7 bases, leaving 14 bases between them. The CDR3 totals 14 residues. Germline CDR1 reads MDHEN; CDR2 reads SYDVKM. The CDR3 DNA sequence: TGTGCCAGCAGTTTAGTGTGGGATTCGGGTGGCTACACCTTC. Translation: CASSLVWDSGGYTF.

This chain joins TRBV6-1 and TRBJ1-2; 7 nucleotides line up with TRBD1. CDR1 is MNHNS and CDR2 is SASEGT in the germline V gene. V shed 8 bases, J shed 1 base, and the junction held 7 bases outside the gene matches. CDR3 length equals 14 residues. The CDR3 protein is CASRDRAFNYGYTF. In DNA, the CDR3 is TGTGCCAGCCGGGACAGAGCGTTTAACTATGGCTACACCTTC.

The V and J genes are TRBV5-1 and TRBJ1-4; 7 nucleotides match TRBD1. Germline CDR1 and CDR2: SGHRS and YFSETQ. This CDR3 is 15 amino acids long. With 3 bases clipped from V and 6 bases from J, the junction kept 8 bases outside the gene matches. Here the CDR3 DNA reads TGCGCCAGCAGCTCACAGGGGAGCGGTGATGAAAAACTGTTTTTT. Translated: CASSSQGSGDEKLFF.

The table lists this clone with a few counts. The chain combines TRBV18 with TRBJ1-3, with D possibly TRBD1 on 5 matching bases. Per germline, CDR1 KGHSH and CDR2 LQKENI. The germline V and J ends were trimmed by 3 bases and 2 bases, with 14 bases remaining between them. This CDR3 has 16 amino acids. DNA for the CDR3: TGTGCCAGCTCACCCACAACGTTGACAGCTGGAAACACCATATATTTT. Its protein is CASSPTTLTAGNTIYF.

The rearrangement uses TRBV6-1 and TRBJ2-7; 9 bases are shared with TRBD2. The germline V gene has CDR1 MNHNS and CDR2 SASEGT. The CDR3 has 14 amino acids. With V trimmed by 10 bases and J by 4 bases, 11 bases remained unmatched. The CDR3 coding sequence is TGTGCCATCGGAAGGCGGGAGGGGCCGTACGAGCAGTACTTC. Its protein product is CAIGRREGPYEQYF.

The chain combines TRBV28 with TRBJ1-2; D is ambiguous. In germline, CDR1 is MDHEN, CDR2 SYDVKM. Trimming stripped 2 bases from V and 6 bases from J, with 7 bases between. The CDR3 is made up of 12 amino acids. CDR3 nucleotide sequence: TGTGCCAGCAGTTTAACGGCAAATGGCTACACCTTC. Protein sequence: CASSLTANGYTF.

The chain has TRBV4-2 and TRBJ2-4, with D uncertain. The CDR3 totals 13 residues. CDR1 is LGHNA and CDR2 is YNFKEQ in the germline V gene. V gave up 4 bases and J gave up 5 bases, with 9 bases separating them. CDR3 amino acids: CASSPGFENIQYF. The CDR3, as DNA: TGTGCCAGCAGCCCGGGTTTTGAAAACATTCAGTACTTC.